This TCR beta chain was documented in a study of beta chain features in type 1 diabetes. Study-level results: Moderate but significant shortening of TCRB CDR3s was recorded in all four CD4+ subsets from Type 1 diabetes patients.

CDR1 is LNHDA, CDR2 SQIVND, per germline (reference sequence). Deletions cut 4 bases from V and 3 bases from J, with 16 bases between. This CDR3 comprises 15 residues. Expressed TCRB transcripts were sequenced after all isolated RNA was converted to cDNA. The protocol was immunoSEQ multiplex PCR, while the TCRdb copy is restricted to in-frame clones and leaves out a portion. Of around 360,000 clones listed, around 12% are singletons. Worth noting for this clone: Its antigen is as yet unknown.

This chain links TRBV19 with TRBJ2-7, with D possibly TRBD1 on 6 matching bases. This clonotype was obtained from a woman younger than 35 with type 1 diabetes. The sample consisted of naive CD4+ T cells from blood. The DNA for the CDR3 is TGTGCCAGTAGTAAAAACCGGGACACCAGCTACGAGCAGTACTTC. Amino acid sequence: CASSKNRDTSYEQYF.